This T cell receptor (beta chain) derives from a study of cytomegalovirus exposure and HLA in healthy donors. Study results and limitations: For most TCR beta V segments, an earlier analysis put the productive rate at about 87% or about 30% of the time.

The CDR3 consists of 16 residues. Trimming removed 5 bases at V and 0 bases at J, with 16 bases between. The germline V gene has CDR1 SGHVS and CDR2 FQNEAQ. For this clone: No antigen is known for it.

The donors comprised healthy bone marrow donors. 13 Jbeta primers and 60 Vbeta primers were used for the PCR. TCRdb's copy holds only in-frame clones and misses some; the assay was immunoSEQ multiplex PCR. The ten top clones account for 0.74%, within a sample of 180,000 or so clones. Source material: PBMCs. This TCR came from a boy aged 5-17 years in good health and CMV-seronegative. The chain links TRBV7-8 to TRBJ2-5; D ambiguous. The CDR3 loop reads CASSQLAEINQETQYF. CDR3 nucleotide sequence: TGTGCCAGCAGCCAATTAGCCGAAATAAACCAAGAGACCCAGTACTTC.